This T cell receptor (beta chain) was captured in a study of stem cell transplantation in POMP-related autoinflammatory disease. PRAID featured immunodeficiency plus autoinflammation. About this clone: As yet, its antigen is unknown.

Sequencing was performed with immunoSEQ multiplex PCR; in TCRdb, only in-frame clones are kept and a portion is missing. The data show some 69,000 clones, approximately 90% seen once. The study, taken as a whole, reports: Across all analyzed T-cell subsets, patients with PRAID tended toward reduced diversity and increased clonality.

V lost 1 base and J 5 bases, leaving 8 bases between the germline ends. The CDR3 is 13 amino acids. Germline V CDR1 and CDR2: KGHSH, LQKENI. The V call is TRBV18, the J call TRBJ2-5; D uncertain. The sequences come from CD4+ T cells from PBMCs, collected after stem cell transplantation. This receptor was taken from a human patient with POMP-related autoinflammation and immune dysregulation (PRAID). T cells may partly derive from the graft donor. CDR3 DNA: TGTGCCAGCTCACCACGCCTATTGGAGACCCAGTACTTC. Residues: CASSPRLLETQYF. Full variable domain (rest looked up from reference TRBV18 and TRBJ2-5): NAGVMQNPRHLVRRRGQEARLRCSPMKGHSHVYWYRQLPEEGLKFMVYLQKENIIDESGMPKERFSAEFPKEGPSILRIQQVVRGDSAAYFCASSPRLLETQYFGPGTRLLVL.